Listed here are 5 T cell receptor beta chains from one sample, sequenced in a study of T cell responses to AZD1222 COVID-19 vaccine. TCRdb's copy holds only in-frame clones and misses some; the assay was immunoSEQ multiplex PCR. The table includes tens of thousands of clones, over 75% detected once. Sample: peripheral blood, taken on day 0 of AZD1222 vaccination. These receptors were obtained from an adult in good health.

The count of this clone is one. CDR3 DNA: TGTGCCAGCAGCGGGGGAGGGCTCGACGAGCAGTACTTC. Its protein product is CASSGGGLDEQYF. This chain links TRBV9 with TRBJ2-7; TRBD2 matches 7 bases. The V segment lost 3 bases and the J segment 5 bases; nucleotides outside the gene matches: 5. Germline V lookup: CDR1 SGDLS, CDR2 YYNGEE. The CDR3 has 13 residues.

The chain combines TRBV28 with TRBJ1-1; TRBD1 agrees at 7 bases. This CDR3 is 12 amino acids long. V was pared by 6 bases and J by 9 bases, with 7 bases of the junction left unmatched. Germline V gene lookup returns CDR1 MDHEN and CDR2 SYDVKM. The CDR3 reads CASSTDRDQAFF. CDR3 nucleotides: TGTGCCAGCAGCACTGACAGGGATCAAGCTTTCTTT.

The chain links TRBV7-2 to TRBJ2-7, with TRBD1 identical over 9 bases. Germline assignment: CDR1 SGHTA and CDR2 FQGNSA. J gave up 5 bases and V 6 bases, and 8 bases lay outside the gene matches. The CDR3 length is 14 residues. CDR3 sequence: CASRPGQGIDEQYF. The CDR3 DNA reads as TGTGCCAGCAGACCGGGACAGGGAATCGACGAGCAGTACTTC.

The chain is built from TRBV19 and TRBJ2-7; 7 bases match TRBD1. Germline lookup yields CDR1 LNHDA and CDR2 SQIVND (reference sequence). This CDR3 contains 14 residues. J gave up 0 bases and V 6 bases, and 5 bases lay outside the gene matches. CDR3 sequence reads: CASRLTGTSYEQYF. Written as DNA, the CDR3 is TGTGCCAGTAGGCTGACAGGGACCTCCTACGAGCAGTACTTC.

This sequence joins TRBV27 and TRBJ1-3; D uncertain. Germline lookup yields CDR1 MNHEY and CDR2 SMNVEV (reference sequence). CDR3 size: 13 residues. The ends were cut back, 8 bases at V and 4 bases at J, with 12 bases in the middle. Here the CDR3 DNA reads TGTGCCAGCCCCGGCTCTAGGGGAAACACCATATATTTT. It is translated as CASPGSRGNTIYF.